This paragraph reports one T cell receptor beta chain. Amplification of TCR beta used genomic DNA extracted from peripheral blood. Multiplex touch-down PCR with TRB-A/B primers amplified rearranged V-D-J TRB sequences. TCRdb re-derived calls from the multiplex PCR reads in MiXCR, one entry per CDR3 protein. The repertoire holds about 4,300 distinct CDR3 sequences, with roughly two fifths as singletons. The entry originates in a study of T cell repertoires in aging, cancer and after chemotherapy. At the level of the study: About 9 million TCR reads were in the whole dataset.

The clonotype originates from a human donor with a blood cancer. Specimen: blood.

CDR3 sequence: CASSDLGQHEAYF. Here the CDR3 DNA reads TGTGCCAGCAGTGACTTGGGACAGCATGAAGCGTACTTC. The chain uses TRBV6-1 and TRBJ2-7, with 7 bases fitting TRBD1. Trimming took 3 bases from V and 12 from J; bases not matched to a gene: 11. Germline V gives CDR1 MNHNS, CDR2 SASEGT. This CDR3 is built from 13 residues.